These T cell receptor beta chains were read from a single sample in a study of shared clonotypes between healthy human individuals. Method: immunoSEQ multiplex PCR; TCRdb's copy keeps in-frame clones and lacks some. There are about 710,000 clones in the sample; roughly two thirds occur only once, and under 2% lies in the top ten. Sequenced: memory CD4+ T cells sorted from blood. Every receptor here comes from a woman aged 25 to 45 in good health. CDR3s include the opening cysteine and the closing phenylalanine or tryptophan. The D gene is left open where the match is weak. Not every row has a clone size; where given, it reads once, few, many or a size class.

v_call	j_call	clone_size	d_call	cdr3_nt	cdr3_aa
TRBV7-2	TRBJ2-7	NA	TRBD2	TGTGCCAGCAGCTTAATAGCGGGAGATTTAAAAGGTCTGTACTTC	CASSLIAGDLKGLYF
TRBV27	TRBJ2-7	many	TRBD1	TGTGCCAGCAGTTGGGCCAGGGGGCGCGAGCAGTACTTC	CASSWARGREQYF
TRBV13	TRBJ2-4	NA	TRBD2	TGTGCCAGCAGCCCGCCCCGGGGGGACATTCAGTACTTC	CASSPPRGDIQYF
TRBV12-5	TRBJ1-5	NA	NA	TGTGCTAGTGGTTTGGGTTATAGCAATCAGCCCCAGCATTTT	CASGLGYSNQPQHF
TRBV5-1	TRBJ2-7	NA	TRBD2	TGCGCCAGCAGCGCGACTAGCGTGGGCGAGCAGTACTTC	CASSATSVGEQYF
TRBV6-6	TRBJ1-2	NA	NA	TGTGCCAGCAGTTACGGCGCGACAGTGTATGGCTACACCTTC	CASSYGATVYGYTF
TRBV7-2	TRBJ1-5	NA	NA	TGTGCCAGCAGCCCAACGGCCTTGGGCAATCAGCCCCAGCATTTT	CASSPTALGNQPQHF
TRBV10-3	TRBJ2-3	many	TRBD2	TGTGCCATCAGTGGGGGGGGATTCACAGATACGCAGTATTTT	CAISGGGFTDTQYF
TRBV7-6	TRBJ2-1	NA	NA	TGTGCCAGCAGCTTAGCGTTGGGTGGACGAGACAATGAGCAGTTCTTC	CASSLALGGRDNEQFF
TRBV7-9	TRBJ2-1	NA	NA	TGTGCCAGCAGCTTACTAATGGGCAGGGCACAGTTCTTC	CASSLLMGRAQFF
TRBV5-1	TRBJ2-6	NA	NA	TGCGCCAGCAGCTTGGCAGGGAGACGCTCTGGGGCCAACGTCCTGACTTTC	CASSLAGRRSGANVLTF
TRBV20-1	TRBJ2-7	NA	NA	TGCAGTGCCACTGACCACTACGAGCAGTACTTC	CSATDHYEQYF
TRBV5-5	TRBJ2-7	NA	TRBD2	TGTGCCAGCAGCGGAGGACTAGACCAACGGCTAAAGTACGAGCAGTACTTC	CASSGGLDQRLKYEQYF
TRBV11-3	TRBJ2-7	NA	TRBD1	TGTGCCAGCAGCTTAGGGGACAGGGGGCCCTACGAGCAGTACTTC	CASSLGDRGPYEQYF
TRBV30	TRBJ2-2	NA	TRBD2	TGTGCCTCGGTGAGGACTAGCGGGACCGGGGAGCTGTTTTTT	CASVRTSGTGELFF
TRBV28	TRBJ1-2	NA	NA	TGTGCCAGCAGTTTAAGATTAGATGGCTACACCTTC	CASSLRLDGYTF
TRBV10-3	TRBJ2-5	NA	NA	TGTGCCATCAGTGCAAGTCAAGAGACCCAGTACTTC	CAISASQETQYF
TRBV29-1	TRBJ2-7	NA	NA	TGCAGCGTTCTTTGGGCCTACGAGCAGTACTTC	CSVLWAYEQYF
TRBV7-9	TRBJ2-7	few	TRBD1	TGTGCCAGCAGCACTAGACAGGGCTACGAGCAGTACTTC	CASSTRQGYEQYF
TRBV25-1	TRBJ2-7	NA	TRBD2	TGTGCCAGCAGTCATACTAGCGGGAACTACGAGCAGTACTTC	CASSHTSGNYEQYF
TRBV29-1	TRBJ2-5	NA	NA	TGCAGCACCGGGACCCCGGGGGAGACCCAGTACTTC	CSTGTPGETQYF
TRBV5-1	TRBJ1-3	NA	NA	TGCGCCAGCAGCTTGGTATCAGGGGCTGGAAACACCATATATTTT	CASSLVSGAGNTIYF
TRBV19	TRBJ2-1	NA	NA	TGTGCCAGTAGTATTTTCGCTAGTTCAGGCGAGCAGTTCTTC	CASSIFASSGEQFF
TRBV27	TRBJ2-7	NA	NA	TGTGCCAGCAGTTTTCTGGGCCGTCCCTCTTACGAGCAGTACTTC	CASSFLGRPSYEQYF
TRBV2	TRBJ2-1	NA	NA	TGTGCCAGCAGTGAATCGCCGGGCCATGTGTTCTTC	CASSESPGHVFF
TRBV5-1	TRBJ2-7	NA	TRBD1	TGCGCCAGCAGCTTGGCCTGGGACAGGGGGCACGAGCAGTACTTC	CASSLAWDRGHEQYF
TRBV13	TRBJ1-4	NA	NA	TGTGCCAGCAGCTCTCAAACCGGGACCGGGACTTACGCCGAAAAACTGTTTTTT	CASSSQTGTGTYAEKLFF
TRBV5-4	TRBJ2-7	once	TRBD2	TGTGCCAGCAGCCCTAGGACTAGCGGGATCTACGAGCAGTACTTC	CASSPRTSGIYEQYF
TRBV5-6	TRBJ2-6	many	TRBD2	TGTGCCAGCAGCTCGTTGGGGACTAGGGAAACTGGGGCCAACGTCCTGACTTTC	CASSSLGTRETGANVLTF
TRBV2	TRBJ2-1	NA	TRBD1	TGTGCCAGCAGTGGGGGCTTCAGGGGGCAAGAGCAGTTCTTC	CASSGGFRGQEQFF